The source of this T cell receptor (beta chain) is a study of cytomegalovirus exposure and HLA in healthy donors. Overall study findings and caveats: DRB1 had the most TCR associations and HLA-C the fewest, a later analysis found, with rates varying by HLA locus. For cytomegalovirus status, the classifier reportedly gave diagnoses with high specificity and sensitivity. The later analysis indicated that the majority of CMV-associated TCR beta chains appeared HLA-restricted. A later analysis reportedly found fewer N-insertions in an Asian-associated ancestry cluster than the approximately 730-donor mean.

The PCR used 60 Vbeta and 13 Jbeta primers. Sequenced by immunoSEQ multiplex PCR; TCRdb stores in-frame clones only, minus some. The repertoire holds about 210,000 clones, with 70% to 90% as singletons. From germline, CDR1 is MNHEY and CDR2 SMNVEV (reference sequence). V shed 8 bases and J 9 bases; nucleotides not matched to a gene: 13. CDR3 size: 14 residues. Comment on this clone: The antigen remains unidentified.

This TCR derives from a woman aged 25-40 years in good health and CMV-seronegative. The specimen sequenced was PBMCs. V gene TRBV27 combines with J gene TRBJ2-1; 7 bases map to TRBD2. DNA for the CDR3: TGTGCCAGCCAACCGGGACTATATTACCCTGAGCAGTTCTTC. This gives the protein CASQPGLYYPEQFF.